Listed below are T cell receptor beta chains from one sample, sequenced in a study of T cell changes during pregnancy in multiple sclerosis. Method: immunoSEQ multiplex PCR; TCRdb's copy keeps in-frame clones and lacks some. Of about 58,000 clones in the sample, 93% were seen once. The sequencing here drew on CD8+ T cells from peripheral blood mononuclear cells, taken in the second trimester of pregnancy. The receptor source for this set is a female donor with multiple sclerosis, enrolled in a pregnancy study. The CDR3 runs from the conserved cysteine through the conserved F or W. Fields, in order: clone size, D gene, J gene, V gene, CDR3 length, CDR3 DNA, CDR3 protein. D genes are given only for firm matches. Clone size is stated in some rows and not others, as once, few, many or a class when expanded.

clone size: .
D gene: .
J gene: TRBJ1-1
V gene: TRBV7-8
CDR3 length: 18
CDR3 DNA: TGTGCCAGCAGCTTAGCAGGGGACATTTGGTCCATGAACACTGAAGCTTTCTTT
CDR3 protein: CASSLAGDIWSMNTEAFF

clone size: .
D gene: .
J gene: TRBJ2-1
V gene: TRBV9
CDR3 length: 15
CDR3 DNA: TGTGCCAGCAGCGTAGGGACTTCTCGGGGCAATGAGCAGTTCTTC
CDR3 protein: CASSVGTSRGNEQFF

clone size: .
D gene: .
J gene: TRBJ1-2
V gene: TRBV7-9
CDR3 length: 8
CDR3 DNA: TGTGCCACCGTTGGCTACACCTTC
CDR3 protein: CATVGYTF

clone size: .
D gene: TRBD1
J gene: TRBJ1-2
V gene: TRBV9
CDR3 length: 18
CDR3 DNA: TGTGCCAGCAGCGTAGGAATGCAAACAGGGGGCGCGGGCTATGGCTACACCTTC
CDR3 protein: CASSVGMQTGGAGYGYTF

clone size: .
D gene: TRBD1
J gene: TRBJ2-7
V gene: TRBV19
CDR3 length: 12
CDR3 DNA: TGTGCCAGTAGTCGGGACAGCTACGAGCAGTACTTC
CDR3 protein: CASSRDSYEQYF

clone size: .
D gene: TRBD2
J gene: TRBJ2-3
V gene: TRBV7-2
CDR3 length: 15
CDR3 DNA: TGTGCCAGCAGCTTTAGCGGGGGGCGGGCAGATACGCAGTATTTT
CDR3 protein: CASSFSGGRADTQYF

clone size: .
D gene: TRBD2
J gene: TRBJ2-7
V gene: TRBV29-1
CDR3 length: 12
CDR3 DNA: TGCAGCGTTGAAGAGGGGGGGTGGGCACAGTACTTC
CDR3 protein: CSVEEGGWAQYF

clone size: once
D gene: .
J gene: TRBJ2-1
V gene: TRBV4-1
CDR3 length: 14
CDR3 DNA: TGCGCCAGCAGCCAAGAGGTTCAGGGCAATGAGCAGTTCTTC
CDR3 protein: CASSQEVQGNEQFF

clone size: .
D gene: .
J gene: TRBJ1-5
V gene: TRBV10-3
CDR3 length: 15
CDR3 DNA: TGTGCCATCAGTGAGTCACGGGAATCAAATCAGCCCCAGCATTTT
CDR3 protein: CAISESRESNQPQHF

clone size: .
D gene: TRBD1
J gene: TRBJ1-1
V gene: TRBV4-3
CDR3 length: 17
CDR3 DNA: TGCGCCAGCAGCCAATATAAGACAGGGGGTACTTGGGCTGAAGCTTTCTTT
CDR3 protein: CASSQYKTGGTWAEAFF

clone size: .
D gene: .
J gene: TRBJ2-7
V gene: TRBV5-4
CDR3 length: 16
CDR3 DNA: TGTGCCAGCAGCTTGGGGCGAGCGACCTACTCCTACGAGCAGTACTTC
CDR3 protein: CASSLGRATYSYEQYF

clone size: .
D gene: TRBD1
J gene: TRBJ2-2
V gene: TRBV6-5
CDR3 length: 14
CDR3 DNA: TGTGCCAGCAGCCTACAGGGGTGGACCGGGGAGCTGTTTTTT
CDR3 protein: CASSLQGWTGELFF

clone size: .
D gene: .
J gene: TRBJ2-3
V gene: TRBV27
CDR3 length: 12
CDR3 DNA: TGTGCCAGCAGCAGGGTAGCAGATACGCAGTATTTT
CDR3 protein: CASSRVADTQYF

clone size: once
D gene: .
J gene: TRBJ2-3
V gene: TRBV9
CDR3 length: 16
CDR3 DNA: TGTGCCAGCAGCGTAGACGGGAGTGGCGGCACAGATACGCAGTATTTT
CDR3 protein: CASSVDGSGGTDTQYF

clone size: once
D gene: TRBD2
J gene: TRBJ2-1
V gene: TRBV9
CDR3 length: 16
CDR3 DNA: TGTGCCAGCAGCGTCGGAACTAGCGGGGCTCTAAATGAGCAGTTCTTC
CDR3 protein: CASSVGTSGALNEQFF

clone size: once
D gene: .
J gene: TRBJ1-1
V gene: TRBV7-9
CDR3 length: 15
CDR3 DNA: TGTGCCAGCAGCACCAACAGGGAGGGAAACACTGAAGCTTTCTTT
CDR3 protein: CASSTNREGNTEAFF